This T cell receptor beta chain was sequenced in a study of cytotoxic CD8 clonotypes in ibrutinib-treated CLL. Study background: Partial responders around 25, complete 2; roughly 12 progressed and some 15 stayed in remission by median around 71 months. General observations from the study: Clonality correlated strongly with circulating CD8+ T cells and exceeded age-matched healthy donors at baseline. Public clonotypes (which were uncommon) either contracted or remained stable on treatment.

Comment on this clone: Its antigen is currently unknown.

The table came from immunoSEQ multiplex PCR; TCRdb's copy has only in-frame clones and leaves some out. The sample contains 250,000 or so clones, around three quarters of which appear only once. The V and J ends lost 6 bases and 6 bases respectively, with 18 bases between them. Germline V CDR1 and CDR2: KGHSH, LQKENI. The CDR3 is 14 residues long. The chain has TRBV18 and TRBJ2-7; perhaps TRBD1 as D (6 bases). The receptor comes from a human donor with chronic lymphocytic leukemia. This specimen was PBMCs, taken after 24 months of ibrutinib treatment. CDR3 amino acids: CASSRDRRSLEQYF. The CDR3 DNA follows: TGTGCCAGCTCCCGAGACAGGCGTTCACTCGAGCAGTACTTC.